This TCR beta chain was sequenced in a study of T-cell reconstitution after alpha-beta-depleted transplantation in children. Study results and limitations: Newly produced T cells mostly accounted for T-cell counts and diversity one year post-transplant. Recipient T cells and thymic progenitors that survived were the source of the high TCRbeta diversity seen at day 60 in some patients. Several hundred graft clones that had expanded were reportedly the source of alpha-beta T cells about two months after transplant.

This sample's TCRbeta library carried unique molecular identifier barcodes. TCRdb itself ran the PCR reads through MiXCR, one entry per CDR3 protein. The repertoire holds about 31,000 distinct CDR3 sequences, with nearly 6.5% as singletons. This clonotype was detected ten times or more. What it binds is not known. The starting material was peripheral blood, obtained 60 days after TCRalphabeta/CD19-depleted stem cell transplant. The source of this sequence is a child younger than two who had a stem cell transplant for acute myeloid leukemia, so the T cells may come from the graft donor.

The CDR3 DNA is TGTGCCAGCAGCCAACGGAGGCGGGAGCCCCAAGAGACCCAGTACTTC. Amino acids: CASSQRRREPQETQYF. V is TRBV4-2 and J is TRBJ2-5, with 7 bases that match TRBD2. CDR3 length: 16 residues. With 2 bases clipped from V and 1 base from J, the junction kept 7 bases outside the gene matches. Germline assignment: CDR1 LGHNA and CDR2 YNFKEQ.